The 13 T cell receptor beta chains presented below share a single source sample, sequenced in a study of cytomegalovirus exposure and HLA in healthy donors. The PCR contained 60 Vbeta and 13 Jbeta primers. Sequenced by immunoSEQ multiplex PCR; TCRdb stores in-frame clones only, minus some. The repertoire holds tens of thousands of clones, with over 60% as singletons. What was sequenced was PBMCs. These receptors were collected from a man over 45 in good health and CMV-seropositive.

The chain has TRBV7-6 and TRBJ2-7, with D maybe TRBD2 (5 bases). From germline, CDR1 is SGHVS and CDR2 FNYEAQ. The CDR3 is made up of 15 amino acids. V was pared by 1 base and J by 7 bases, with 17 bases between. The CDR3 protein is CASSLETAFSGEQYF. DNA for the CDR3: TGTGCCAGCAGCTTAGAGACGGCTTTCTCGGGGGAGCAGTACTTC.

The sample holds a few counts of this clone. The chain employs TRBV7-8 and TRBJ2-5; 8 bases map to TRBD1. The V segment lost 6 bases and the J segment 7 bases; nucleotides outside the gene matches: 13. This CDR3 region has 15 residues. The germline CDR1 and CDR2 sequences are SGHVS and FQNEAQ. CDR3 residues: CASRKQDREHGTQYF. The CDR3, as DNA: TGTGCCAGCAGGAAACAGGACAGGGAACATGGGACCCAGTACTTC.

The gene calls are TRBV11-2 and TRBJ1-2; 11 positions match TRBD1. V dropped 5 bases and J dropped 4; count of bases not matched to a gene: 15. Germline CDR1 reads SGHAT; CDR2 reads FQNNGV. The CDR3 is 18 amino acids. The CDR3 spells CASSIIKSDRGRVYGYTF. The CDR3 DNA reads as TGTGCCAGCAGCATAATTAAGTCGGACAGGGGGCGCGTCTATGGCTACACCTTC.

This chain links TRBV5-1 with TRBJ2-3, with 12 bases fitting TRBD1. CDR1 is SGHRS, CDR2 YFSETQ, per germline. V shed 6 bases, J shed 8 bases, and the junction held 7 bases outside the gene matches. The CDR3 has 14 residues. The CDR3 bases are TGCGCCAGCACCGCCGGGACAGGGGGCGGTACGCAGTATTTT. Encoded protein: CASTAGTGGGTQYF.

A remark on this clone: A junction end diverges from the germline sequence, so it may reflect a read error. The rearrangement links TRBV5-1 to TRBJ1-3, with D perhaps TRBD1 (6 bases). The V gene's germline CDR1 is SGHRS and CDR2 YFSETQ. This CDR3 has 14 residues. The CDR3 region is CASSASGVGHTIYF. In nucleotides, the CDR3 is TGCGCCAGCAGCGCATCAGGGGTTGGACACACCATATATTTT.

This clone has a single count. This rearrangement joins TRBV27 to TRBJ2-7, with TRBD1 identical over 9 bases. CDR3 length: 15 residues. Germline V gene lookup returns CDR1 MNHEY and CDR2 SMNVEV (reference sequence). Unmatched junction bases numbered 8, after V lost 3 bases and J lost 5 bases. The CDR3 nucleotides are TGTGCCAGCAGTTTGTCGGACAGGGGAAGGGACGAGCAGTACTTC. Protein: CASSLSDRGRDEQYF.

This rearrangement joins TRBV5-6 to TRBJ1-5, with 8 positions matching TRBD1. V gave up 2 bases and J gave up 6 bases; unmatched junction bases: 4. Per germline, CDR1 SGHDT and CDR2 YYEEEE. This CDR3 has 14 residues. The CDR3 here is CASSLQGVRQPQHF. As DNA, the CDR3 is TGTGCCAGCAGCTTACAGGGGGTACGTCAGCCCCAGCATTTT.

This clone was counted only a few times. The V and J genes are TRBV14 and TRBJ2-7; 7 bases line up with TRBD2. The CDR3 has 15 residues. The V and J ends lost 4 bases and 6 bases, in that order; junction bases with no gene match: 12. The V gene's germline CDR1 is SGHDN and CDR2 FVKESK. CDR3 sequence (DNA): TGTGCCAGCAGCCTCCCCGGGGGAGGGGTTGGCGAGCAGTACTTC. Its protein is CASSLPGGGVGEQYF.

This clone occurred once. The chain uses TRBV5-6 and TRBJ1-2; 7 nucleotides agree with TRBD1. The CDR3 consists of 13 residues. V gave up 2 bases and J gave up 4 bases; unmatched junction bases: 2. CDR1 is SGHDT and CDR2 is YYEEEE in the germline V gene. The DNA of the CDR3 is TGTGCCAGCAGCTTATGGGACAGCTATGGCTACACCTTC. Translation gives CASSLWDSYGYTF.

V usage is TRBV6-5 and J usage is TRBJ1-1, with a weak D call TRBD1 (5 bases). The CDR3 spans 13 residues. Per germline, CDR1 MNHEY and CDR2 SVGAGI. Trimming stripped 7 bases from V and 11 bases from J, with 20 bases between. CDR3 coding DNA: TGTGCCAGCATCGGCGCAGGGCCGTCGAGGGCTTTCTTT. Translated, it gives CASIGAGPSRAFF.

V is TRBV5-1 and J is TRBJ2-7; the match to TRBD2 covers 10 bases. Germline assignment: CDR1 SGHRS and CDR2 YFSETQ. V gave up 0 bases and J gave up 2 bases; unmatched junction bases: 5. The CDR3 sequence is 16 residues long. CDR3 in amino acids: CASSLVASGGPYEQYF. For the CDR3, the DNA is TGCGCCAGCAGCTTGGTCGCTAGCGGGGGCCCCTACGAGCAGTACTTC.

CDR3 in amino acids: CASSEGLRDREGLTQYF. As DNA, the CDR3 is TGTGCCAGCAGTGAAGGCCTCCGGGACAGGGAAGGCTTGACGCAGTATTTT. V usage is TRBV2 and J usage is TRBJ2-3; 9 bases match TRBD1. Germline V gene lookup returns CDR1 SNHLY and CDR2 FYNNEI. The V segment lost 1 base and the J segment 9 bases; nucleotides outside the gene matches: 14. The CDR3 runs to 17 residues.

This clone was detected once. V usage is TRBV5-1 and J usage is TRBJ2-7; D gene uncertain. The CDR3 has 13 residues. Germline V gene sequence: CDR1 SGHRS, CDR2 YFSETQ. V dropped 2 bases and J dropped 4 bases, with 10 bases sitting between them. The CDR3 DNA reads TGCGCCAGCAGCTTCTTAGCTGAATACGAGCAGTACTTC. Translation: CASSFLAEYEQYF.